The clone carrying this T cell receptor beta chain was detected a few times. Its antigen is not known. The data originate from a study of T cells after yellow fever vaccination. Study observations and caveats: Although the secondary response was weaker, it peaked faster, at day 5 versus 15. The booster saw the reappearance of most primary-vaccination clones (96% CD4, 88% CD8).

TCRdb re-analysed the 5' RACE reads in MiXCR, keeping a single row per CDR3 protein. The sample lists 450,000 to 550,000 distinct CDR3 sequences; 21% were seen once. V shed 6 bases and J 0 bases; nucleotides not matched to a gene: 6. The CDR3 contains 15 residues. The chain is built from TRBV12-3 or TRBV12-4 and TRBJ2-3; TRBD1 matches 7 bases. The specimen was PBMCs, collected about 20 days after the first yellow fever vaccination. The receptor comes from a man aged 18 to 29 who received the YFV17D yellow fever vaccine. The CDR3 reads CASSRDSSSTDTQYF. CDR3 bases: TGTGCCAGCAGCCGGGACAGCTCTAGCACAGATACGCAGTATTTT.